This entry is about one T cell receptor (beta chain). Its matching antigen is unknown. The sample comes from a study of T cell responses to AZD1222 COVID-19 vaccine. Study-wide findings and caveats: Baseline serostatus was positive in only a handful of AZD1222 recipients. White British donors predominated, females outnumbered males, and clonal diversity was possibly underestimated. Two AZD1222 doses significantly raised spike-specific TCR breadth and depth over controls. Researchers took repertoire samples only after the peak T cell response had come.

V was pared by 5 bases and J by 0 bases, with 8 bases of the junction left unmatched. The germline CDR1 and CDR2 sequences are SEHNR and FQNEAQ (reference sequence). This CDR3 spans 17 amino acids. Sequencing used immunoSEQ multiplex PCR; TCRdb keeps in-frame clones, though not all of them. The data contain approximately 91,000 clones, more than 85% of them singletons. Sample: peripheral blood, taken 28 days after the second AZD1222 dose. The chain links TRBV7-9 to TRBJ1-4; TRBD1 agrees at 8 bases. This TCR was recovered from an adult who received the AZD1222 COVID-19 vaccine. The CDR3 region is CASSKGTGLATNEKLFF. The CDR3, as DNA: TGTGCCAGCAGCAAAGGGACAGGTCTTGCAACTAATGAAAAACTGTTTTTT.